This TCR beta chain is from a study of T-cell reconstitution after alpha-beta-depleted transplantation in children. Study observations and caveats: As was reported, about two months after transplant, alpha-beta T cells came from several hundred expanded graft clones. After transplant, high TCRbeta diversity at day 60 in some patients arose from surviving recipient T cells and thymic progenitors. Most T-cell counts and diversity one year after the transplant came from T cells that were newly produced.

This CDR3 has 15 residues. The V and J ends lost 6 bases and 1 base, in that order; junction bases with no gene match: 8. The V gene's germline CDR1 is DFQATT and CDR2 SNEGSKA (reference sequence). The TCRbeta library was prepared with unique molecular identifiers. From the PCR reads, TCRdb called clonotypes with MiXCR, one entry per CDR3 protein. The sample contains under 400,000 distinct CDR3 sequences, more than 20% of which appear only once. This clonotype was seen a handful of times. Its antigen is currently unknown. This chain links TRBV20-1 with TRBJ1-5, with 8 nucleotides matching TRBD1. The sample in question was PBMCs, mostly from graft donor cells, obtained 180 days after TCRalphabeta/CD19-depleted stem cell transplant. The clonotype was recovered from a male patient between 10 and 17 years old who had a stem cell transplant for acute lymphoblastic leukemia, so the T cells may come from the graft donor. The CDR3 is CSALPDRESNQPQHF. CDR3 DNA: TGCAGTGCCTTACCGGACAGGGAGAGCAATCAGCCCCAGCATTTT.